A single sample gave rise to the 25 T cell receptor beta chains below, sequenced in a study of OX40 agonist ivuxolimab in advanced cancers. Clones were sequenced by immunoSEQ multiplex PCR, and TCRdb holds only the in-frame ones, with some missing. Among around 67,000 clones listed, roughly 80% were seen once. The specimen was CD4+ or CD8+ T cells sorted from blood, collected in a trial of the OX40 agonist ivuxolimab. The receptor set was obtained from an adult with an advanced solid tumor such as melanoma, head and neck, liver or kidney cancer.

In its sample, this clone was seen once. The chain combines TRBV12-5 with TRBJ2-2; D perhaps matches TRBD2 (7 bases). CDR1 LGHNT and CDR2 FRNRAP come from the germline V gene. Between the trimmed V and J ends, which lost 4 bases and 4 bases, there was a span of 13 bases. The CDR3 sequence is 15 residues long. CDR3 amino acids: CASGSSGGPTGELFF. For the CDR3, the DNA is TGTGCTAGTGGTTCCTCGGGGGGCCCCACCGGGGAGCTGTTTTTT.

This clone occurred once. J is TRBJ1-1 and V is TRBV5-4; TRBD1 aligns across 9 bases. Germline CDR1 and CDR2: SGHNT and YYREEE (reference sequence). The J segment lost 6 bases and the V segment lost 0 bases, leaving 3 bases of the junction unmatched. This CDR3 spans 14 amino acids. DNA of the CDR3: TGTGCCAGCAGCTTGGGGACAGGGGCGTCTGAAGCTTTCTTT. The encoded protein is CASSLGTGASEAFF. Looking up the rest from reference TRBV5-4 and TRBJ1-1 gives the full variable domain: ETGVTQSPTHLIKTRGQQVTLRCSSQSGHNTVSWYQQALGQGPQFIFQYYREEENGRGNFPPRFSGLQFPNYSSELNVNALELDDSALYLCASSLGTGASEAFFGQGTRLTVV.

This clone is medium-sized. CDR3 region: CAKTTKRAVRYLFSNQPQHF. CDR3 DNA: TGTGCCAAGACGACAAAACGGGCCGTTCGTTACCTTTTTAGCAATCAGCCCCAGCATTTT. The chain combines TRBV27 with TRBJ1-5; no reliable D call. In germline, CDR1 is MNHEY, CDR2 SMNVEV (reference sequence). The CDR3 sequence is 20 residues long. V dropped 10 bases and J dropped 0 bases, with 31 bases sitting between them.

This chain links TRBV7-8 with TRBJ2-6; tentative D call: TRBD1 (5 bases). Looked up from germline, CDR1 is SGHVS and CDR2 is FQNEAQ. This CDR3 spans 15 amino acids. Trimming cost V 5 bases and J 2 bases, with 10 bases left between them. The CDR3 sequence is CASSVDSPGANVLTF. Written as DNA, the CDR3 is TGTGCCAGCAGCGTAGACAGCCCTGGGGCCAACGTCCTGACTTTC.

The V call is TRBV6-6, the J call TRBJ1-2; D is possibly TRBD1 (6 bases). Germline loops: CDR1 MNHNY, CDR2 SVGAGI (reference sequence). Trimming removed 6 bases from V and 1 base from J, with 18 bases in between. The CDR3 length is 16 residues. The DNA for the CDR3 is TGTGCCAGCAGCCTCATCCGGGACACCCGTAACTATGGCTACACCTTC. It is translated as CASSLIRDTRNYGYTF.

J is TRBJ2-1 and V is TRBV11-3, with D tentatively TRBD1 or TRBD2 (5 bases each). The CDR3 loop spans 13 amino acids. The V gene's germline CDR1 is SGHNT and CDR2 YENEEA. V was shortened by 4 bases and J by 7 bases, with 11 bases between the two germline ends. The CDR3 region is CASSWGSLNEQFF. The CDR3 nucleotides are TGTGCCAGCAGCTGGGGGTCTCTAAATGAGCAGTTCTTC.

This clone appeared a few times. The genes are TRBV11-2 and TRBJ1-3; D is unclear. The germline V gene has CDR1 SGHAT and CDR2 FQNNGV. V was trimmed by 0 bases and J by 3 bases, leaving 3 bases between them. The CDR3 covers 13 residues. The CDR3, as DNA: TGTGCCAGCAGCTTAGACAATGGAAACACCATATATTTT. Translated: CASSLDNGNTIYF.

To note about this clone: This sample includes further DNA sequences coding for the same CDR3. The V and J genes are TRBV30 and TRBJ2-7, with 7 bases that match TRBD1. Germline lookup yields CDR1 GTSNPN and CDR2 SVGIG (reference sequence). The length of the CDR3 is 13 residues. The ends lost 0 bases at V and 7 bases at J; junction bases unmatched: 6. The CDR3 nucleotides are TGTGCCTGGAGTGTTAAGGGGGCCTGGGAGCAGTACTTC. Encoded protein: CAWSVKGAWEQYF.

As to this clone: The junction departs from germline at one end; a sequencing error may be responsible. The CDR3 DNA reads as TGTGCCAGCAGCTTAGATGCTCCTCCCCCCCATTTT. Translation gives CASSLDAPPPHF. The chain couples TRBV7-2 to TRBJ2-3, with D uncertain. The germline V gene has CDR1 SGHTA and CDR2 FQGNSA. The CDR3 covers 12 residues.

The V and J genes are TRBV15 and TRBJ2-7; 8 positions agree with TRBD2. CDR1 and CDR2 (germline): LNHNV, YYDKDF (reference sequence). The V and J ends lost 0 bases and 3 bases, in that order; junction bases with no gene match: 4. The CDR3 has 15 amino acids. This CDR3 is CATSREYGGGYEQYF. The DNA for the CDR3 is TGTGCCACCAGCAGAGAATACGGGGGGGGCTACGAGCAGTACTTC.

V and J are TRBV6-1 and TRBJ1-5; D ambiguous. This CDR3 region has 15 residues. Between the trimmed V and J ends, which lost 0 bases and 15 bases, there was a span of 21 bases. The germline gives CDR1 MNHNS, CDR2 SASEGT. CDR3 nucleotides: TGTGCCAGCAGTGAAGCGCTTAGGGAGGTCCGCGTAGGGCATTTT. This gives the protein CASSEALREVRVGHF.

The chain uses TRBV5-1 and TRBJ1-1, with D unresolved. This CDR3 spans 16 amino acids. V lost 3 bases and J lost 1, with 16 bases in between. Germline V gene sequence: CDR1 SGHRS, CDR2 YFSETQ. CDR3 coding DNA: TGCGCCAGCAGCTCTGACCCCGGAGGCGGGAACACTGAAGCTTTCTTT. This codes for CASSSDPGGGNTEAFF.

The chain links TRBV2 to TRBJ2-3, with 10 bases fitting TRBD2. J gave up 6 bases and V 7 bases, and 7 bases lay outside the gene matches. There are 14 residues in the CDR3. The germline CDR1 and CDR2 sequences are SNHLY and FYNNEI. Written as DNA, the CDR3 is TGTGCCAGCATCATAGCGGGGGGCGGGGATACGCAGTATTTT. The encoded protein is CASIIAGGGDTQYF.

The chain recombines TRBV7-8 with TRBJ1-2, with 7 bases matching TRBD1. CDR1 is SGHVS and CDR2 is FQNEAQ in the germline V gene. With V trimmed by 0 bases and J by 2 bases, 6 bases remained unmatched. CDR3 length: 16 residues. The CDR3 is CASSLAGGRGNYGYTF. The CDR3 DNA follows: TGTGCCAGCAGCTTAGCCGGAGGCAGGGGGAACTATGGCTACACCTTC.

This chain connects TRBV19 to TRBJ1-2; 9 bases match TRBD1. With 6 bases clipped from V and 7 bases from J, the junction kept 9 bases outside the gene matches. This CDR3 has 14 residues. CDR1 LNHDA and CDR2 SQIVND come from the germline V gene (reference sequence). The CDR3 region is CASSPGQGIGGYTF. In DNA, the CDR3 is TGTGCCAGTAGCCCCGGACAGGGGATCGGTGGCTACACCTTC. The variable domain in full, completed from reference TRBV19 and TRBJ1-2, reads DGGITQSPKYLFRKEGQNVTLSCEQNLNHDAMYWYRQDPGQGLRLIYYSQIVNDFQKGDIAEGYSVSREKKESFPLTVTSAQKNPTAFYLCASSPGQGIGGYTFGSGTRLTVV.

The chain employs TRBV5-4 and TRBJ2-1, with 10 bases fitting TRBD2. The CDR3 covers 16 residues. Germline CDR1 reads SGHNT; CDR2 reads YYREEE (reference sequence). With 3 bases clipped from V and 3 bases from J, the junction kept 6 bases outside the gene matches. As DNA, the CDR3 is TGTGCCAGCAGCTCACGGAGCGGGGGGGTCTACAATGAGCAGTTCTTC. Residues: CASSSRSGGVYNEQFF.

The table lists this clone with a few counts. V is TRBV19 and J is TRBJ1-1; D is perhaps TRBD1 (6 bases). Per germline, CDR1 LNHDA and CDR2 SQIVND (reference sequence). The germline V and J ends were trimmed by 6 bases and 7 bases, with 18 bases remaining between them. The CDR3 loop spans 14 amino acids. CDR3 nucleotides: TGTGCCAGTAGGGCAGGGGCAAGGGATGTTGAAGCTTTCTTT. It translates to CASRAGARDVEAFF.

V gene TRBV11-2 combines with J gene TRBJ1-4; 7 bases align to TRBD1. The CDR3 length is 13 residues. Germline-derived CDR1 and CDR2 are SGHAT and FQNNGV. Trimming removed 11 bases from V and 4 bases from J; junction bases left unmatched: 7. The DNA of the CDR3 is TGTGCCTCCCAGACAGGGATTAATGAAAAACTGTTTTTT. This gives the protein CASQTGINEKLFF.

This clone was detected only a few times. The rearrangement links TRBV10-3 to TRBJ2-1; 11 bases agree with TRBD2. The V segment lost 6 bases and the J segment 8 bases; nucleotides outside the gene matches: 18. The CDR3 runs to 18 residues. The germline gives CDR1 ENHRY, CDR2 SYGVKD. CDR3 loop: CAISPTRGLAGGNDEQFF. In DNA, the CDR3 is TGTGCCATCAGCCCAACCCGAGGGTTAGCGGGGGGGAATGATGAGCAGTTCTTC.

The chain joins TRBV5-6 to TRBJ2-2, with TRBD1 matching over 8 bases. The CDR3 extends over 15 amino acids. Germline values: CDR1 SGHDT, CDR2 YYEEEE. Germline trimming cut 2 bases from V and 6 bases from J; bases unmatched to any gene: 6. CDR3 protein: CASSFDRGRAGELFF. CDR3 bases: TGTGCCAGCAGCTTCGACAGGGGTAGAGCCGGGGAGCTGTTTTTT.

This chain links TRBV2 with TRBJ1-6; the D gene is possibly TRBD1 (6 bases). The V and J ends lost 0 bases and 8 bases respectively, with 14 bases between them. The CDR3 runs to 16 residues. From germline, CDR1 is SNHLY and CDR2 FYNNEI. The CDR3 here is CASSEAGGRGDSPLHF. The DNA for the CDR3 is TGTGCCAGCAGTGAAGCGGGGGGCAGGGGAGATTCACCCCTCCACTTT.

The chain uses TRBV5-6 and TRBJ1-5, with D hard to call. CDR3 length equals 17 residues. Trimming removed 1 base at V and 8 bases at J, with 22 bases between. The germline gives CDR1 SGHDT, CDR2 YYEEEE. The CDR3 region has the DNA TGTGCCAGCAGCTTGCAGGCCACAAGTTTCCAATATGAGCCCCAGCATTTT. Protein: CASSLQATSFQYEPQHF.

V usage is TRBV1 and J usage is TRBJ2-7; the table names TRBD1, a call not compared with the DNA. TRBV1 is a recognized pseudogene. The CDR3 extends over 13 amino acids. CDR3 coding DNA: TGCACCAGCAGCCAAGGGGGGCGGTACGAGCAGTACTTC. The encoded protein is CTSSQGGRYEQYF.

The chain carries TRBV6-5 and TRBJ2-7, with D unresolved. Germline V lookup: CDR1 MNHEY, CDR2 SVGAGI. Trimming removed 10 bases from V and 4 bases from J, with 14 bases in between. The CDR3 covers 12 residues. Written as DNA, the CDR3 is TGTGCCACCCAATCCCCGGTTTACGAGCAGTACTTC. It encodes CATQSPVYEQYF.

The DNA for the CDR3 is TGTGCCAGCAGCCTGACAGGGACTCCCTACGAGCAGTACTTC. As protein: CASSLTGTPYEQYF. The chain employs TRBV5-4 and TRBJ2-7; a possible D gene is TRBD1 (7 bases). This CDR3 has 14 residues. Per the germline V gene, CDR1 is SGHNT and CDR2 is YYREEE (reference sequence). Trimming took 4 bases from V and 2 from J, leaving 13 bases between them.